The 7 T cell receptor beta chains given below trace back to one sample, sequenced in a study of PD-1 blockade in classical Hodgkin lymphoma. Using immunoSEQ multiplex PCR, the repertoire was profiled, and TCRdb retains in-frame clones only, with some absent. Of fewer than 100,000 clones in the sample, 75% to 90% were seen once. Each patient experienced a relapse that followed autologous stem cell transplantation, and brentuximab vedotin exposure varied. Sequencing was performed on peripheral blood mononuclear cells (PBMCs), taken at baseline. The receptors here all came from a human donor with classical Hodgkin lymphoma.

The J gene is TRBJ1-5, the V gene TRBV30; D is undetermined. From germline, CDR1 is GTSNPN and CDR2 SVGIG (reference sequence). CDR3 length equals 14 residues. V lost 0 bases and J 6 bases, leaving 12 bases between the germline ends. This CDR3 is CAWSVQPLGQPQHF. CDR3 DNA: TGTGCCTGGAGTGTACAACCTCTGGGTCAGCCCCAGCATTTT.

The rearrangement joins TRBV5-4 to TRBJ2-1, with 7 nucleotides matching TRBD1. J lost 8 bases, V lost 6 bases, and 8 bases had no gene match. This CDR3 has 13 amino acids. CDR1 is SGHNT, CDR2 YYREEE, per germline (reference sequence). Here the CDR3 reads CASNDRDKDEQFF. CDR3 DNA: TGTGCCAGCAACGACAGGGACAAGGATGAGCAGTTCTTC.

The chain combines TRBV15 with TRBJ2-7, with D maybe TRBD2 (6 bases). The V end was cut by 1 base, the J end by 3 bases, with 13 bases between. Looked up from germline, CDR1 is LNHNV and CDR2 is YYDKDF (reference sequence). This CDR3 has 15 amino acids. CDR3 in amino acids: CATSRGLAYGYEQYF. Here the CDR3 DNA reads TGTGCCACCAGCAGAGGGCTAGCGTACGGCTACGAGCAGTACTTC.

This chain connects TRBV9 to TRBJ2-4; D assignment may be TRBD1 or TRBD2 (5 bases each). This CDR3 has 15 residues. Germline V gene lookup returns CDR1 SGDLS and CDR2 YYNGEE. Trimming removed 0 bases at V and 6 bases at J, with 13 bases between. This chain's CDR3 is CASSVGGDERNIQYF. Here the CDR3 DNA reads TGTGCCAGCAGCGTAGGAGGGGATGAAAGAAACATTCAGTACTTC.

Concerning this clone: At the DNA level, this CDR3 is encoded by other sequences in the same sample as well. The J gene is TRBJ1-2, the V gene TRBV30; D remains ambiguous. V was trimmed by 2 bases and J by 2 bases, leaving 3 bases between them. Looked up from germline, CDR1 is GTSNPN and CDR2 is SVGIG (reference sequence). The CDR3 totals 11 residues. The CDR3 loop reads CAWSSNYGYTF. The CDR3 DNA sequence: TGTGCCTGGAGTTCCAACTATGGCTACACCTTC.

The chain carries TRBV7-2 and TRBJ2-5; D may be TRBD2 (5 bases). The CDR3 spans 13 residues. Trimming stripped 1 base from V and 3 bases from J, with 6 bases between. Germline V gives CDR1 SGHTA, CDR2 FQGNSA. CDR3 nucleotides: TGTGCCAGCAGCTTAGGACTAAAAGAGACCCAGTACTTC. Its protein is CASSLGLKETQYF.

The rearrangement links TRBV4-1 to TRBJ2-7; D possibly corresponds to TRBD2 (5 bases). V lost 1 base, J lost 3 bases, and 7 bases lay in between. The CDR3 covers 13 residues. Germline V gene sequence: CDR1 MGHRA, CDR2 YSYEKL. The CDR3 DNA reads TGCGCCAGCAGCCAAGGGACTCTCTACGAGCAGTACTTC. This translates into CASSQGTLYEQYF.